The 16 T cell receptor beta chains below were found in one sample sequenced in a study of shared clonotypes between healthy human individuals. Generated by immunoSEQ multiplex PCR, the TCRdb table keeps only in-frame clones and is missing some. The data show 2 million to 2.5 million clones, 85% to 95% seen once. The material sequenced was naive CD4+ T cells from PBMCs. Documented subset: CD45RA+ positively selected. The receptors derive from a man between 18 and 29 years old in good health. Some clones in this sample may be carry-over from other donors' samples.

The chain links TRBV29-1 to TRBJ2-7, with D perhaps assigned TRBD1 or TRBD2 (5 bases each). Germline V lookup: CDR1 SQVTM, CDR2 ANQGSEA. V dropped 4 bases and J dropped 1 base, with 11 bases sitting between them. This CDR3 contains 13 residues. The CDR3 bases are TGCAGCGTTGCGAGGGGCCGTTCCTACGAGCAGTACTTC. This gives the protein CSVARGRSYEQYF.

Comments on this clone: Other DNA sequences in this sample translate to the same CDR3. The gene calls are TRBV4-2 and TRBJ1-2; D is unclear. The CDR3 is 13 amino acids. V was trimmed by 0 bases and J by 5 bases, leaving 7 bases between them. Germline-derived CDR1 and CDR2 are LGHNA and YNFKEQ. The CDR3 DNA reads as TGTGCCAGCAGCCAAGACGGAGGATATGGCTACACCTTC. Translation: CASSQDGGYGYTF.

The table lists this clone with a count of one. The J gene is TRBJ2-7, the V gene TRBV29-1, with no clear D. V was trimmed by 4 bases and J by 0 bases, leaving 7 bases between them. Germline CDR1 reads SQVTM; CDR2 reads ANQGSEA. This CDR3 comprises 12 residues. CDR3 nucleotides: TGCAGCGTTGGGCTTTACTCCTACGAGCAGTACTTC. Amino acid sequence: CSVGLYSYEQYF.

The rearrangement joins TRBV2 to TRBJ1-2; no firm D call. This CDR3 has 15 amino acids. Germline V gene data show CDR1 as SNHLY and CDR2 as FYNNEI. V lost 4 bases, J lost 2 bases, and 14 bases lay in between. The DNA for the CDR3 is TGTGCCAGCAGTGGACGGTTACAATCAAACTATGGCTACACCTTC. This encodes CASSGRLQSNYGYTF.

This chain uses TRBV9 with TRBJ1-1, with 9 bases fitting TRBD1. The germline gives CDR1 SGDLS, CDR2 YYNGEE. J gave up 1 base and V 0 bases, and 4 bases lay outside the gene matches. This CDR3 has 16 residues. The CDR3 DNA reads as TGTGCCAGCAGCGTAGTGGGGACAGGGTCGAACACTGAAGCTTTCTTT. Translation: CASSVVGTGSNTEAFF.

The chain links TRBV19 to TRBJ1-2, with 9 bases aligning to TRBD1. Looked up from germline, CDR1 is LNHDA and CDR2 is SQIVND (reference sequence). V lost 6 bases, J lost 1 base, and 6 bases stayed unmatched. The CDR3 runs to 15 residues. DNA for the CDR3: TGTGCCAGTAGCCTTACAGGGGGCTTTAACTATGGCTACACCTTC. It specifies CASSLTGGFNYGYTF.

The chain joins TRBV2 to TRBJ2-2, with 8 positions matching TRBD1. CDR3 length: 14 residues. V was clipped by 7 bases and J by 5 bases; unmatched bases: 6. Germline lookup yields CDR1 SNHLY and CDR2 FYNNEI. Written as DNA, the CDR3 is TGTGCCAGCACCCGGACAGGGAAAACCGGGGAGCTGTTTTTT. This codes for CASTRTGKTGELFF.

This sequence joins TRBV14 and TRBJ2-1, with a weak D call TRBD2 (6 bases). The germline V gene has CDR1 SGHDN and CDR2 FVKESK. CDR3 length equals 15 residues. V gave up 1 base and J gave up 7 bases, with 14 bases separating them. The chain's CDR3 is CASSQVSGPRNEQFF. DNA of the CDR3: TGTGCCAGCAGCCAAGTTAGCGGACCTCGGAATGAGCAGTTCTTC.

This chain uses TRBV7-9 with TRBJ1-2; a possible D gene is TRBD1 (5 bases). CDR3 size: 14 residues. Germline-derived CDR1 and CDR2 are SEHNR and FQNEAQ (reference sequence). Trimming took 1 base from V and 8 from J, leaving 14 bases between them. The CDR3 reads CASSLGSGLPGYTF. The CDR3 bases are TGTGCCAGCAGCTTAGGGTCGGGACTACCAGGCTACACCTTC.

This clone has just one count. The rearrangement joins TRBV7-7 to TRBJ1-1, with 10 nucleotides matching TRBD1. This CDR3 is 17 amino acids long. Trimming removed 5 bases from V and 3 bases from J; junction bases left unmatched: 12. Germline V gives CDR1 SSHAT, CDR2 FNYEAQ (reference sequence). The CDR3, as DNA: TGTGCCAGCAGCCTGCTGACAGGGGGCTCGTCGGACACTGAAGCTTTCTTT. Amino acids: CASSLLTGGSSDTEAFF.

The V call is TRBV7-9, the J call TRBJ2-7; TRBD2 agrees at 7 bases. The germline V gene encodes CDR1 SEHNR and CDR2 FQNEAQ (reference sequence). Unmatched junction bases numbered 8, after V lost 3 bases and J lost 3 bases. The CDR3 has 15 amino acids. This CDR3 is CASSFPIGGSYEQYF. CDR3 nucleotides: TGTGCCAGCAGCTTCCCGATAGGCGGGAGCTACGAGCAGTACTTC. The whole variable domain, filled in from reference TRBV7-9 and TRBJ2-7, reads DTGVSQNPRHKITKRGQNVTFRCDPISEHNRLYWYRQTLGQGPEFLTYFQNEAQLEKSRLLSDRFSAERPKGSFSTLEIQRTEQGDSAMYLCASSFPIGGSYEQYFGPGTRLTVT.

The gene calls are TRBV7-9 and TRBJ2-3; D is undetermined. Germline V gene data show CDR1 as SEHNR and CDR2 as FQNEAQ (reference sequence). The CDR3 loop spans 13 amino acids. V dropped 5 bases and J dropped 4 bases, with 10 bases sitting between them. The CDR3 DNA reads as TGTGCCAGCAGCCACAAGCCCCCAGATACGCAGTATTTT. It specifies CASSHKPPDTQYF.

The chain uses TRBV9 and TRBJ1-4, with D possibly being TRBD1 (5 bases). V was cut by 3 bases and J by 7 bases, with 10 bases left in between. The CDR3 covers 13 residues. Germline assignment: CDR1 SGDLS and CDR2 YYNGEE. The CDR3 DNA reads as TGTGCCAGCAGCGCCGGGACCGCTGAAAAACTGTTTTTT. Translating it yields CASSAGTAEKLFF.

Written as DNA, the CDR3 is TGCGCCAGCAGCCTGACAGGACTAGCGGGGAACAATGAGCAGTTCTTC. This translates into CASSLTGLAGNNEQFF. The gene calls are TRBV4-1 and TRBJ2-1; 12 positions agree with TRBD2. The CDR3 sequence is 16 residues long. V trimming: 4 bases; J trimming: 5 bases; junction bases outside the gene matches: 6. CDR1 MGHRA and CDR2 YSYEKL come from the germline V gene.

The chain carries TRBV19 and TRBJ1-2, with unresolved D. Trimming cost V 8 bases and J 4 bases, with 14 bases left between them. The CDR3 is made up of 13 amino acids. CDR1 is LNHDA and CDR2 is SQIVND in the germline V gene (reference sequence). The CDR3 loop is CASAWAGSYGYTF. The CDR3 DNA reads as TGTGCCAGTGCCTGGGCGGGGAGCTATGGCTACACCTTC.

The rearrangement uses TRBV23-1 and TRBJ1-4; D is uncertain. TRBV23-1 qualifies as an ORF whose function is uncertain. This CDR3 spans 16 amino acids. The germline V and J ends were trimmed by 0 bases and 2 bases, with 10 bases remaining between them. The CDR3 coding sequence is TGCGCCAGCAGTCAATCCCCGGCCACCACTAATGAAAAACTGTTTTTT. This codes for CASSQSPATTNEKLFF.